This passage covers 7 T cell receptor beta chains from one sample sequenced in a study of blood T cell repertoires in COVID-19. The assay was immunoSEQ multiplex PCR, and TCRdb's table has in-frame clones only and misses some. Among about 72,000 clones, approximately 91% were seen once, and the ten largest hold about 6.8%. The material sequenced was peripheral blood. These receptors were obtained from a human donor in a cohort sampled during active COVID-19.

The rearrangement joins TRBV11-2 to TRBJ1-1; D remains ambiguous. The V gene lost 0 bases and the J gene lost 4 bases, with 15 bases spanning the gap. This CDR3 has 16 amino acids. Germline lookup yields CDR1 SGHAT and CDR2 FQNNGV. CDR3 loop: CASSLDLLSRGTEAFF. CDR3 DNA sequence: TGTGCCAGCAGCTTAGACCTACTCTCTCGGGGCACTGAAGCTTTCTTT.

V usage is TRBV19 and J usage is TRBJ2-5; 13 positions match TRBD2. The CDR3 extends over 18 amino acids. Trimming took 4 bases from V and 1 from J; bases not matched to a gene: 9. CDR1 and CDR2 (germline): LNHDA, SQIVND (reference sequence). The CDR3 is CASSTGTSGAAFQETQYF. The CDR3 nucleotides read TGTGCCAGTAGTACCGGGACTAGCGGGGCCGCCTTCCAAGAGACCCAGTACTTC. Looking up the rest from reference TRBV19 and TRBJ2-5 gives the full variable domain: DGGITQSPKYLFRKEGQNVTLSCEQNLNHDAMYWYRQDPGQGLRLIYYSQIVNDFQKGDIAEGYSVSREKKESFPLTVTSAQKNPTAFYLCASSTGTSGAAFQETQYFGPGTRLLVL.

The V gene is TRBV3-1 (or the pseudogene TRBV3-2), the J gene TRBJ1-5, with TRBD1 identical over 7 bases. The CDR3 spans 15 residues. The V gene end was trimmed by 3 bases and the J gene end by 7 bases; junction bases not matched to a gene: 9. The germline gives CDR1 LGHDT, CDR2 YNNKEL (reference sequence). CDR3 sequence: CASSHKGGRLQPQHF. The CDR3 coding sequence is TGTGCCAGCAGCCATAAAGGGGGCAGGTTGCAGCCCCAGCATTTT.

J is TRBJ2-2 and V is TRBV5-1; TRBD2 aligns across 10 bases. This CDR3 spans 16 amino acids. J lost 2 bases, V lost 4 bases, and 5 bases had no gene match. CDR1 is SGHRS and CDR2 is YFSETQ in the germline V gene. Here the CDR3 reads CASSPTSGTNTGELFF. CDR3 coding DNA: TGCGCCAGCAGCCCAACTAGCGGGACAAACACCGGGGAGCTGTTTTTT.

The rearrangement uses TRBV5-6 and TRBJ2-7; 11 nucleotides line up with TRBD2. Germline V CDR1 and CDR2: SGHDT, YYEEEE. CDR3 length: 14 residues. V dropped 2 bases and J dropped 3; count of bases not matched to a gene: 1. This CDR3 is CASSFGTSGYEQYF. Here the CDR3 DNA reads TGTGCCAGCAGCTTTGGGACTAGCGGCTACGAGCAGTACTTC.

The rearrangement links TRBV7-2 to TRBJ1-2; 8 bases fit TRBD1. This CDR3 region has 14 residues. The germline CDR1 and CDR2 sequences are SGHTA and FQGNSA. J lost 2 bases, V lost 1 base, and 0 bases had no gene match. The CDR3 nucleotides are TGTGCCAGCAGCTTAGGGACAGGGAACTATGGCTACACCTTC. Residues: CASSLGTGNYGYTF.

The chain carries TRBV5-1 and TRBJ2-7, with 8 bases fitting TRBD1. The germline V gene has CDR1 SGHRS and CDR2 YFSETQ. The J segment lost 3 bases and the V segment lost 4 bases, leaving 6 bases of the junction unmatched. The CDR3 spans 14 residues. CDR3 sequence: CASSLGQGLYEQYF. Written as DNA, the CDR3 is TGCGCCAGCAGCCTAGGACAGGGCCTCTACGAGCAGTACTTC. The whole variable domain, remainder taken from reference TRBV5-1 and TRBJ2-7, is KAGVTQTPRYLIKTRGQQVTLSCSPISGHRSVSWYQQTPGQGLQFLFEYFSETQRNKGNFPGRFSGRQFSNSRSEMNVSTLELGDSALYLCASSLGQGLYEQYFGPGTRLTVT.